The 26 T cell receptor beta chains presented below share a single source sample, sequenced in a study of blood T cell repertoires in COVID-19 (TCRdb year 2020). Library prep was done by the immunoSEQ multiplex PCR assay. TCRdb's version of the immuneACCESS table is confined to in-frame rearrangements and falls short of the full clone set. An unresolved V gene accounts for under half of the shortfall where checked; the remainder is of unknown origin. In this sample the table shows some 260,000 clones, 70% to 90% of which occur a single time. The ten most abundant clones make up 2.1% of the sample. Sequenced input: peripheral blood. The receptors stem from a woman between 35 and 50 years old who had recovered from COVID-19.

The chain employs TRBV7-9 and TRBJ2-5, with 8 bases lining up with TRBD1. Trimming took 5 bases from V and 12 from J; bases not matched to a gene: 11. Germline-derived CDR1 and CDR2 are SEHNR and FQNEAQ (reference sequence). The CDR3 length is 13 residues. The CDR3: CASSLANQGAEYF. CDR3 DNA: TGTGCCAGCAGCCTCGCGAATCAGGGGGCCGAGTACTTC.

This chain uses TRBV4-2 with TRBJ2-1; the match to TRBD1 covers 9 bases. Germline CDR1 reads LGHNA; CDR2 reads YNFKEQ. The CDR3 is 15 residues long. J lost 6 bases, V lost 0 bases, and 3 bases had no gene match. The CDR3 region is CASSQEQGALNEQFF. The CDR3, as DNA: TGTGCCAGCAGCCAAGAACAGGGGGCCCTCAATGAGCAGTTCTTC.

The V gene is TRBV18, the J gene TRBJ2-4, with TRBD1 matching over 9 bases. The CDR3 sequence is 14 residues long. Germline V lookup: CDR1 KGHSH, CDR2 LQKENI. The trim removed 2 bases at V and 4 bases at J, leaving 0 bases unmatched. The CDR3 DNA sequence: TGTGCCAGCTCACCAGACAGGGGGAAAAACATTCAGTACTTC. Its protein product is CASSPDRGKNIQYF.

The J gene is TRBJ1-5, the V gene TRBV12-3 or TRBV12-4; 9 nucleotides agree with TRBD1. This CDR3 spans 13 amino acids. V lost 6 bases, J lost 6 bases, and 3 bases stayed unmatched. CDR3 protein: CASRTGGSQPQHF. DNA for the CDR3: TGTGCCAGCAGGACAGGGGGATCTCAGCCCCAGCATTTT.

The CDR3 DNA reads TGTGCCAGTAACCCCGGGACTAGCGTTTACGAGCAGTACTTC. Amino acid sequence: CASNPGTSVYEQYF. The chain carries TRBV19 and TRBJ2-7, with 10 bases identical to TRBD2. The germline V gene has CDR1 LNHDA and CDR2 SQIVND (reference sequence). CDR3 length: 14 residues. V dropped 7 bases and J dropped 4; count of bases not matched to a gene: 7.

This clone was observed a single time. For the CDR3, the DNA is TGTGCCAGCAGCCAACCCGGAGAGCGGGAGCAGTACTTC. This sequence encodes CASSQPGEREQYF. V gene TRBV12-3 or TRBV12-4 combines with J gene TRBJ2-7, with a tentative D call TRBD2 (5 bases). Trimming left V 6 bases short and J 7 bases short, with 16 bases between. The CDR3 sequence is 13 residues long.

The chain employs TRBV7-2 and TRBJ2-6, with 7 bases fitting TRBD2. Per the germline V gene, CDR1 is SGHTA and CDR2 is FQGNSA. V shed 4 bases, J shed 0 bases, and the junction held 9 bases outside the gene matches. The CDR3 loop spans 18 amino acids. Here the CDR3 reads CASSWNRLATSGANVLTF. CDR3 bases: TGTGCCAGCAGCTGGAACCGACTAGCTACCTCTGGGGCCAACGTCCTGACTTTC.

The gene calls are TRBV18 and TRBJ2-5; 11 bases agree with TRBD2. The CDR3 runs to 16 residues. V trimming: 2 bases; J trimming: 3 bases; junction bases outside the gene matches: 5. CDR1 KGHSH and CDR2 LQKENI come from the germline V gene. CDR3 nucleotides: TGTGCCAGCTCACCATTTCAACTAGCGGGAGAAGAGACCCAGTACTTC. It encodes CASSPFQLAGEETQYF.

The rearrangement links TRBV21-1 to TRBJ1-1; TRBD1 is taken as the D call from the table, unchecked against the DNA. TRBV21-1 constitutes a pseudogene. The CDR3 loop spans 15 amino acids. This CDR3 is CASSKEQRRNTEAFF. CDR3 bases: TGTGCCAGCAGCAAAGAACAGAGAAGGAACACTGAAGCTTTCTTT.

The chain has TRBV29-1 and TRBJ2-3; TRBD2 might be the D (7 bases). Trimming pared 3 bases from V and 3 bases from J, leaving 16 bases between. This CDR3 spans 15 amino acids. Looked up from germline, CDR1 is SQVTM and CDR2 is ANQGSEA. The CDR3 here is CSVDVGLGGTDTQYF. The DNA for the CDR3 is TGCAGCGTTGACGTTGGACTAGGGGGAACAGATACGCAGTATTTT.

The V gene is TRBV5-6, the J gene TRBJ1-5, with TRBD1 matching over 10 bases. Germline values: CDR1 SGHDT, CDR2 YYEEEE. Trimming at V came to 1 base and at J to 4 bases, leaving 5 bases not matched to a gene. CDR3 length: 16 amino acids. The CDR3 reads CASSLLRQGANQPQHF. As DNA, the CDR3 is TGTGCCAGCAGCTTGCTCCGACAGGGGGCGAATCAGCCCCAGCATTTT.

The V gene is TRBV3-1 (or the pseudogene TRBV3-2), the J gene TRBJ2-7, with 7 bases aligning to TRBD1. Per the germline V gene, CDR1 is LGHDT and CDR2 is YNNKEL (reference sequence). The J segment lost 1 base and the V segment lost 5 bases, leaving 5 bases of the junction unmatched. The CDR3 consists of 14 residues. The CDR3 protein is CASSLDRTSYEQYF. DNA for the CDR3: TGTGCCAGCAGCTTGGACAGGACATCCTACGAGCAGTACTTC.

The V gene is TRBV19, the J gene TRBJ2-5, with TRBD2 as a possible D gene (6 bases). Germline V gives CDR1 LNHDA, CDR2 SQIVND (reference sequence). The CDR3 runs to 17 residues. Trimming cost V 3 bases and J 10 bases, with 27 bases left between them. The DNA of the CDR3 is TGTGCCAGTAGTATCCTCAGCAACGATCCCCAACGGAGGGTCCAGTACTTC. Translated, it gives CASSILSNDPQRRVQYF.

CDR3 sequence: CASAPPAGSDYEQYF. For the CDR3, the DNA is TGTGCCAGCGCTCCTCCCGCAGGGTCTGATTACGAGCAGTACTTC. This chain uses TRBV11-2 with TRBJ2-7; a possible D gene is TRBD1 (5 bases). The germline V and J ends were trimmed by 8 bases and 4 bases, with 21 bases remaining between them. Germline lookup yields CDR1 SGHAT and CDR2 FQNNGV. The CDR3 runs 15 residues. Full variable domain (rest looked up from reference TRBV11-2 and TRBJ2-7): EAGVAQSPRYKIIEKRQSVAFWCNPISGHATLYWYQQILGQGPKLLIQFQNNGVVDDSQLPKDRFSAERLKGVDSTLKIQPAKLEDSAVYLCASAPPAGSDYEQYFGPGTRLTVT.

Concerning this clone itself: A junction boundary mismatches the germline segment, possibly from a read error. The chain recombines TRBV7-2 with TRBJ2-7; 9 bases match TRBD2. Germline V gene sequence: CDR1 SGHTA, CDR2 FQGNSA. The CDR3 has 15 residues. The CDR3 region has the DNA TGTGCCAGCAGCTTACTGTCGGGTAGCGGGAGTCTGCAGCACTTC. It yields the protein CASSLLSGSGSLQHF.

V usage is TRBV4-3 and J usage is TRBJ2-6; 11 nucleotides agree with TRBD2. CDR3 length: 19 amino acids. V lost 0 bases and J lost 3; bases outside the gene matches: 7. The germline gives CDR1 LGHNA, CDR2 YSLEER. Here the CDR3 DNA reads TGCGCCAGCAGCCAAGATCGCTTAGCGGGGGGGCTTGGGGCCAACGTCCTGACTTTC. It translates to CASSQDRLAGGLGANVLTF.

The genes are TRBV7-3 and TRBJ2-3, with TRBD1 matching 10 bases. Unmatched junction bases numbered 9, after V lost 5 bases and J lost 4 bases. The CDR3 consists of 16 residues. Per the germline V gene, CDR1 is SGHTA and CDR2 is FQGTGA. Here the CDR3 DNA reads TGTGCCAGCAGCCCCCAGGGACAGGGGAAGGCAGATACGCAGTATTTT. Its translation is CASSPQGQGKADTQYF.

In its sample, this clone was seen once. V gene TRBV7-9 combines with J gene TRBJ2-4, with D unresolved. V lost 8 bases to trimming and J lost 0 bases, with 14 bases between them. Germline V gene lookup returns CDR1 SEHNR and CDR2 FQNEAQ (reference sequence). This CDR3 region has 15 residues. The CDR3 region has the DNA TGTGCCAGCGCCAACCCCGGTCTAGCCAAAAACATTCAGTACTTC. Its protein product is CASANPGLAKNIQYF.

CDR3 sequence (DNA): TGTGCCAGCAGTTCCCGCAATAGCGGGCCCAGCACCGGGGAGCTGTTTTTT. Residues: CASSSRNSGPSTGELFF. This sequence joins TRBV27 and TRBJ2-2, with 7 bases matching TRBD2. The trim removed 4 bases at V and 4 bases at J, leaving 12 bases unmatched. In germline, CDR1 is MNHEY, CDR2 SMNVEV (reference sequence). The CDR3 has 17 residues.

This clone was counted between two and nine times. This chain links TRBV19 with TRBJ2-2; D not resolved. Trimming pared 2 bases from V and 4 bases from J, leaving 11 bases between. The CDR3 length is 15 residues. Germline CDR1 LNHDA, CDR2 SQIVND (reference sequence). CDR3 nucleotides: TGTGCCAGTAGTATAACACCTGCTGGCACCGGGGAGCTGTTTTTT. Translation: CASSITPAGTGELFF.

V and J are TRBV24-1 and TRBJ2-3; D call uncertain. The V end was cut by 6 bases, the J end by 0 bases, with 3 bases between. There are 12 residues in the CDR3. From germline, CDR1 is KGHDR and CDR2 SFDVKD. CDR3 DNA sequence: TGTGCCACCAGTTCTAGCACAGATACGCAGTATTTT. Residues: CATSSSTDTQYF.

This chain connects TRBV5-1 to TRBJ2-7; 9 bases are shared with TRBD2. CDR1 SGHRS and CDR2 YFSETQ come from the germline V gene. The CDR3 runs 15 residues. V shed 5 bases and J 4 bases; nucleotides not matched to a gene: 10. This CDR3 is CASRRREGQGYEQYF. The CDR3 bases are TGCGCCAGCAGGAGGCGGGAGGGCCAGGGTTACGAGCAGTACTTC.

In this sample, this clone turned up a few times. The chain is built from TRBV24-1 and TRBJ2-2, with a tentative D call TRBD1 (6 bases). CDR3 size: 15 residues. Trimming shortened V by 4 bases and J by 6 bases, and 14 bases separated the two germline ends. Looked up from germline, CDR1 is KGHDR and CDR2 is SFDVKD. The CDR3 reads CATSDRQGGAGELFF. The DNA for the CDR3 is TGTGCCACCAGTGACCGTCAAGGGGGTGCCGGGGAGCTGTTTTTT.

V usage is TRBV7-2 and J usage is TRBJ2-7, with a tentative D call TRBD2 (6 bases). Germline V CDR1 and CDR2: SGHTA, FQGNSA. V was pared by 5 bases and J by 3 bases, with 14 bases between. This CDR3 has 14 amino acids. The CDR3 is CASSPGTDLYEQYF. CDR3 DNA sequence: TGTGCCAGCAGCCCCGGGACTGATCTCTACGAGCAGTACTTC. The full variable domain, its missing parts supplied by reference TRBV7-2 and TRBJ2-7, is GAGVSQSPSNKVTEKGKDVELRCDPISGHTALYWYRQSLGQGLEFLIYFQGNSAPDKSGLPSDRFSAERTGGSVSTLTIQRTQQEDSAVYLCASSPGTDLYEQYFGPGTRLTVT.

The chain employs TRBV4-3 and TRBJ2-1; possible D gene TRBD2, 6 bases. The CDR3 is 13 residues long. Trimming left V 0 bases short and J 12 bases short, with 12 bases between. Germline V gene sequence: CDR1 LGHNA, CDR2 YSLEER. The CDR3 DNA sequence: TGCGCCAGCAGCCAAGATTTAGAAGCGGGGCAGTTCTTC. Residues: CASSQDLEAGQFF.

The chain links TRBV28 to TRBJ2-1; 10 bases line up with TRBD1. Germline V gene lookup returns CDR1 MDHEN and CDR2 SYDVKM. Unmatched junction bases numbered 11, after V lost 6 bases and J lost 12 bases. The CDR3 is made up of 14 amino acids. The CDR3 loop is CASRPTGGVGLQFF. In DNA form, the CDR3 reads TGTGCCAGCAGGCCGACAGGGGGCGTAGGGTTGCAGTTCTTC.